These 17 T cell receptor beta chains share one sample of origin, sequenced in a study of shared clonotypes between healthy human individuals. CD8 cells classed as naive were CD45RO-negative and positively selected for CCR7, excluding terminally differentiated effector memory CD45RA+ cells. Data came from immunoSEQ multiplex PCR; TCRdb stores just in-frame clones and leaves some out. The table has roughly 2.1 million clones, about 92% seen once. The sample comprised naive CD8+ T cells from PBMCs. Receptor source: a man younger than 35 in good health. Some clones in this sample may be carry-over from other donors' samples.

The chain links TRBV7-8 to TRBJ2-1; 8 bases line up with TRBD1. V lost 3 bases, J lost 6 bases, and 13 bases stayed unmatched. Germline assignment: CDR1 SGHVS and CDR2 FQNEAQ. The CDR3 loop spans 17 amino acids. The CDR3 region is CASSFPGGSAGRNEQFF. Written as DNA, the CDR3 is TGTGCCAGCAGCTTCCCAGGGGGCTCGGCGGGACGCAATGAGCAGTTCTTC.

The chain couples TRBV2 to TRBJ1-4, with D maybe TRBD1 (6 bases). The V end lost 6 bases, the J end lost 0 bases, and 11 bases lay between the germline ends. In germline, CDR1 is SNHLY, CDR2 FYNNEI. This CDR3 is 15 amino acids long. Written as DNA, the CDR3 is TGTGCCAGCAGGGGGGGGCCGTCAACTAATGAAAAACTGTTTTTT. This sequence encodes CASRGGPSTNEKLFF.

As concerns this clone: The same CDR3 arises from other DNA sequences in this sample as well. CDR3 amino acids: CASSLTSAYEQYF. CDR3 coding DNA: TGTGCCAGCAGCTTAACCAGCGCCTACGAGCAGTACTTC. The V call is TRBV7-3, the J call TRBJ2-7; unclear D gene. Trimming shortened V by 0 bases and J by 2 bases, and 5 bases separated the two germline ends. There are 13 residues in the CDR3. Germline V gives CDR1 SGHTA, CDR2 FQGTGA.

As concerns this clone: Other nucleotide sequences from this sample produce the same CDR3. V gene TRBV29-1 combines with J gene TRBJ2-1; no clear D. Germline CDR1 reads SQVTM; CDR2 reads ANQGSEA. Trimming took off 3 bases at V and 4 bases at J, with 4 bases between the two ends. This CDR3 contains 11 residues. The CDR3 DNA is TGCAGCGTTGATGGTTACAATGAGCAGTTCTTC. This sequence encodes CSVDGYNEQFF.

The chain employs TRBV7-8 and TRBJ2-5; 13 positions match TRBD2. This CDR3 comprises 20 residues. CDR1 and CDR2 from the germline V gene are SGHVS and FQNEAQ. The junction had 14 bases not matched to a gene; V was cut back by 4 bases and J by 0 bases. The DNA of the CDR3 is TGTGCCAGCAGCTCTCCTGGGGGACTAGCGGGACCACTGTACCAAGAGACCCAGTACTTC. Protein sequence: CASSSPGGLAGPLYQETQYF.

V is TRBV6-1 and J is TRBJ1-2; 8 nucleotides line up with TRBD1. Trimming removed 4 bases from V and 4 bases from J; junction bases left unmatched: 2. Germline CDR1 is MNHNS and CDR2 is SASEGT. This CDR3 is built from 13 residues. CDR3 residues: CASSADRAYGYTF. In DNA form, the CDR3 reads TGTGCCAGCAGTGCGGACAGGGCCTATGGCTACACCTTC.

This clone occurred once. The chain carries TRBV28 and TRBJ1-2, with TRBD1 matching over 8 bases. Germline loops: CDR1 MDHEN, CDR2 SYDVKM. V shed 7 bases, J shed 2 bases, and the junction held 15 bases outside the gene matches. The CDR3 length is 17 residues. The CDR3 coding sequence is TGTGCCAGCAACGCCCGGGACAGGTCTTTACCAAACTATGGCTACACCTTC. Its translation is CASNARDRSLPNYGYTF.

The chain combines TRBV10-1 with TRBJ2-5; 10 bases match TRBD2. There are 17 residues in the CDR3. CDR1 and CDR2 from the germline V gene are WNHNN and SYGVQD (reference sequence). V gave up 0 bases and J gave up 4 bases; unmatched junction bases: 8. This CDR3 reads CASSESSSGSMGETQYF. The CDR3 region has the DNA TGCGCCAGCAGTGAGTCATCTAGCGGGAGTATGGGAGAGACCCAGTACTTC.

CDR3 amino acids: CASSLARTGAYEQYF. The CDR3 coding sequence is TGTGCCAGCAGTTTGGCTAGGACTGGGGCCTACGAGCAGTACTTC. The V call is TRBV28, the J call TRBJ2-7; D might be TRBD2 (5 bases). The CDR3 runs 15 residues. The germline V gene encodes CDR1 MDHEN and CDR2 SYDVKM. The V end was cut by 3 bases, the J end by 2 bases, with 14 bases between.

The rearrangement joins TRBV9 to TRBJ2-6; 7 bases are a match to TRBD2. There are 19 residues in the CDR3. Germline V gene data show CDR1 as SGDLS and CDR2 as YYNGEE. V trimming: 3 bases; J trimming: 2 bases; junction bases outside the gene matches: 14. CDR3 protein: CASSAGGRGSGTGANVLTF. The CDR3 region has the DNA TGTGCCAGCAGCGCTGGGGGACGCGGGAGCGGGACTGGGGCCAACGTCCTGACTTTC.

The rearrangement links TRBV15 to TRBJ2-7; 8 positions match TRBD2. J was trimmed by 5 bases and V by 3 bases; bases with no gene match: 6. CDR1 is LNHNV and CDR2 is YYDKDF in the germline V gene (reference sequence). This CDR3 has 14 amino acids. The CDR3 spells CATSSREGRDEQYF. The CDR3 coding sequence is TGTGCCACCAGCAGCCGGGAGGGTAGAGACGAGCAGTACTTC.

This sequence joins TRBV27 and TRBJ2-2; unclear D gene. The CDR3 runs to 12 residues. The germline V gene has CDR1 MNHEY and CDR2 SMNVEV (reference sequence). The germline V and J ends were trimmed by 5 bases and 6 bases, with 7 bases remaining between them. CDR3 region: CASSGPAGELFF. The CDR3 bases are TGTGCCAGCAGTGGACCAGCCGGGGAGCTGTTTTTT.

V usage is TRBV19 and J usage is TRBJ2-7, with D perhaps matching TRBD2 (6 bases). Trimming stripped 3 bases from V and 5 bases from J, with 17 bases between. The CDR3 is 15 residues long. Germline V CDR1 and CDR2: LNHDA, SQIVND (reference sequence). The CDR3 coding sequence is TGTGCCAGTAGTATCGGGGGTTTAGCGTTGCACGAGCAGTACTTC. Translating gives CASSIGGLALHEQYF. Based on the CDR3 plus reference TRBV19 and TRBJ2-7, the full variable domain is DGGITQSPKYLFRKEGQNVTLSCEQNLNHDAMYWYRQDPGQGLRLIYYSQIVNDFQKGDIAEGYSVSREKKESFPLTVTSAQKNPTAFYLCASSIGGLALHEQYFGPGTRLTVT.

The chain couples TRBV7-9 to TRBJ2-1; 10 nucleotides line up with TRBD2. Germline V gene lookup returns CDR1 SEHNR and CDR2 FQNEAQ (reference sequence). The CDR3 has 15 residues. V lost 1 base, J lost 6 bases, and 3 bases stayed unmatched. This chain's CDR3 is CASSLVSGRANEQFF. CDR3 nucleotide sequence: TGTGCCAGCAGCTTAGTGAGCGGGAGGGCCAATGAGCAGTTCTTC.

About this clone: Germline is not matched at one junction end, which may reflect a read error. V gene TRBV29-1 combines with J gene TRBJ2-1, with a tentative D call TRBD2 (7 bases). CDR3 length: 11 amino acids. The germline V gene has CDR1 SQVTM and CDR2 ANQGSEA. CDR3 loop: CSVLTGGQGLF. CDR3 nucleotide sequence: TGCAGCGTACTTACCGGGGGGCAAGGTCTCTTC.

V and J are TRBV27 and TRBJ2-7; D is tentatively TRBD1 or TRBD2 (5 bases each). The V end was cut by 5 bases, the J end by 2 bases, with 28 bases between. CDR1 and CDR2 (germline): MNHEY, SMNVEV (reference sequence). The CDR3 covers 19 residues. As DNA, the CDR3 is TGTGCCAGCAGTCGCCACATCAGGGTTTCCCGGGACCTCCCCTACGAGCAGTACTTC. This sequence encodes CASSRHIRVSRDLPYEQYF.

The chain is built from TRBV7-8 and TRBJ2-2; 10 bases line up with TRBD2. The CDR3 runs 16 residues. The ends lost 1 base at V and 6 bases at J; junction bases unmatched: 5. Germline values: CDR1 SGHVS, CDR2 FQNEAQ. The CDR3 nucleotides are TGTGCCAGCAGCTTAGAAGCGGGAGGGCCCGCCGGGGAGCTGTTTTTT. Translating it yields CASSLEAGGPAGELFF.